These T cell receptor beta chains were read from a single sample in a study of blood T cell repertoires in COVID-19. Using immunoSEQ multiplex PCR, the repertoire was profiled, and TCRdb retains in-frame clones only, with some absent. The top ten hold roughly 3.9% of the sample, which has 120,000 or so clones, less than 90% seen once. The sequenced material came from PBMCs or T cells enriched from blood (not recorded which). The receptors shown here come from a woman aged 30 to 39 who had recovered from COVID-19. Both conserved end residues are part of each CDR3. Expanded clones are given a class, and other clones once, few, many or no size at all.

j_call | v_call | clone_size | cdr3_aa
TRBJ2-5 | TRBV24-1 | NA | CATSDYERELGQETQYF
TRBJ1-1 | TRBV19 | NA | CASSSGTGAGWGAEAFF
TRBJ2-2 | TRBV5-8 | NA | CASSLVRTGAGELFF
TRBJ2-1 | TRBV11-2 | NA | CASSYGLAGPNEQFF
TRBJ2-5 | TRBV20-1 | NA | CSASWTAQETQYF
TRBJ1-6 | TRBV7-9 | NA | CASSWGQGFSNSPLHF
TRBJ1-1 | TRBV5-1 | NA | CASSLSQGHTEAFF
TRBJ1-3 | TRBV27 | NA | CASSARQGSGNTIYF
TRBJ2-7 | TRBV4-1 | NA | CASSHEGGLREQYF
TRBJ2-5 | TRBV11-3 | NA | CASSLDWAKTQYF
TRBJ2-3 | TRBV30 | NA | CAWKSGRGTDTQYF
TRBJ2-5 | TRBV28 | NA | CASSASGRETQYF
TRBJ2-7 | TRBV23-1 | NA | CASSQSAQEPYEQYF
TRBJ2-3 | TRBV7-6 | NA | CASSLLGQPPSTDTQYF
TRBJ2-1 | TRBV4-2 | NA | CASSQDTESEQFF
TRBJ1-5 | TRBV11-3 | NA | CASSPPSSGSGQPQHF
TRBJ2-7 | TRBV11-2 | NA | CASSYTQGYEQYF
TRBJ2-1 | TRBV7-6 | NA | CASSLATSWTNEQFF
TRBJ2-1 | TRBV4-1 | NA | CASSHLLAGGDNEQFF
TRBJ1-6 | TRBV30 | NA | CAWRGQGWEKSPLHF
TRBJ2-1 | TRBV27 | few | CASSVGLAGGEQFF
TRBJ1-2 | TRBV30 | NA | CAWIWTWAF
TRBJ2-7 | TRBV7-2 | NA | CASSSGLAGVHEQYF
TRBJ2-1 | TRBV6-5 | few | CASSPAGGHYNEQFF
TRBJ2-5 | TRBV10-2 | NA | CASSEGDKGYQETQYF
TRBJ2-7 | TRBV5-4 | once | CASSSSGIRHEQYF
TRBJ1-5 | TRBV28 | NA | CASSLSARQSNQPQHF
TRBJ1-5 | TRBV28 | NA | CASNLSNQPQHF
TRBJ1-1 | TRBV27 | NA | CASSPDREGEAFF
TRBJ2-2 | TRBV5-1 | NA | CASSTPGGGELFF
TRBJ2-7 | TRBV27 | NA | CASSYGTGFNEQYF
TRBJ1-3 | TRBV27 | NA | CASKPTGLHSGNTIYF